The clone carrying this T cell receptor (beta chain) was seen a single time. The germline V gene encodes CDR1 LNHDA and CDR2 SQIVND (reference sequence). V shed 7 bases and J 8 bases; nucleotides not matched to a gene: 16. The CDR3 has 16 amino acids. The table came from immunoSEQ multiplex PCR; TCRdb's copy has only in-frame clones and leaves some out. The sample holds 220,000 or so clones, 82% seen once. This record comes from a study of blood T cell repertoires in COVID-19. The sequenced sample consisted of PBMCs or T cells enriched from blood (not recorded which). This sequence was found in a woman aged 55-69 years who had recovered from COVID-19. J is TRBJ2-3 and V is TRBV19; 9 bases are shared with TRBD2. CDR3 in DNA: TGTGCCAGTACACAGAATAGCGGGGGTGGATCTGGTACGCAGTATTTT. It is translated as CASTQNSGGGSGTQYF.